The following is a T cell receptor beta chain sequence with its context. Its antigen is as yet unknown. Original methodology: Sampled TCR counts reached a median of approximately 100,000 per sample, with values ranging from roughly 20,000 to 750,000. TCRdb re-called the RACE reads through MiXCR, storing one row per CDR3 protein. TCRdb, not the original authors, processed these V and J calls. This repertoire shows about 71,000 distinct CDR3 sequences, approximately 10% found once; its top ten account for 1.4%. This sample is part of a study of human T cells and chemical hapten exposure. V was trimmed by 5 bases and J by 6 bases, leaving 16 bases between them. CDR3 length: 14 amino acids. Study findings and constraints: All donors were alopecia patients, so their immunity may differ from that of healthy people.

Time point noted: patch test 3, about 24 weeks after DPC sensitization. Treatment in this sample: therapeutic diphenylcyclopropenone sensitization with weekly scalp DPC. This material consisted of whole blood, taken in connection with sensitization to the hapten diphenylcyclopropenone (DPC). The chain carries TRBV12-3 or TRBV12-4 and TRBJ1-2; D is unresolved. This sequence originates from a woman aged 45-60 years with alopecia areata. Some clones in this sample may be carry-over from other donors' samples. The CDR3: CASSLRSSGDGYTF. CDR3 nucleotides: TGTGCCAGCAGTCTACGATCTAGCGGGGATGGCTACACCTTC.